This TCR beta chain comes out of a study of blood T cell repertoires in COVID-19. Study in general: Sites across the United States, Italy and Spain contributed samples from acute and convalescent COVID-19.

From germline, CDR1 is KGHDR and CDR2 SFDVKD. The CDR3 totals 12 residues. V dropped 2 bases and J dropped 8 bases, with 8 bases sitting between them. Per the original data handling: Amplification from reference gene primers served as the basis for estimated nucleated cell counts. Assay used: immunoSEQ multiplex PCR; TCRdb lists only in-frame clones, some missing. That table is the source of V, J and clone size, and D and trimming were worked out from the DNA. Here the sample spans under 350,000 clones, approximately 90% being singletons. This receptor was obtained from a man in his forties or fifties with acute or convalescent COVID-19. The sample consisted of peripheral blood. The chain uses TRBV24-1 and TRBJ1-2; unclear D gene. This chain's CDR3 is CATSDYVGGYTF. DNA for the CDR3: TGTGCCACCAGTGATTACGTGGGCGGCTACACCTTC.